This T cell receptor (beta chain) came from a study of T cells after yellow fever vaccination. This clonotype was recorded at least ten times. TCR cDNA, made by 5'RACE template switching, carried an added universal primer site and UMIs. TCRdb independently ran MiXCR on the 5' RACE reads; one entry per CDR3 protein. The sample holds about 310,000 distinct CDR3 sequences, more than 3% seen once. Germline CDR1 reads MDHEN; CDR2 reads SYDVKM. The CDR3 contains 13 residues. The V and J ends lost 4 bases and 4 bases, in that order; junction bases with no gene match: 4. The TCR comes from a man aged 18 to 30 who received the YFV17D yellow fever vaccine. V and J are TRBV28 and TRBJ2-7; 7 nucleotides agree with TRBD1. This material consisted of PBMCs, taken on the day of the yellow fever booster vaccination. The CDR3 spells CASSSGQEYEQYV. The CDR3 nucleotides are TGTGCCAGCAGTTCCGGACAGGAGTACGAGCAGTACGTC.